The subject of this entry is one T cell receptor beta chain. The antigen remains unidentified. Per the germline V gene, CDR1 is SGDLS and CDR2 is YYNGEE. The CDR3 runs 18 residues. J was trimmed by 1 base and V by 0 bases; bases with no gene match: 7. The data originate from a study of Tregs in tolerant kidney transplant recipients. Unstimulated regulatory T cells (CD4+CD25+CD127-), CD4+CD25- non-regulatory cells, CD4 and CD8 cells were FACS-sorted from thawed PBMCs. The assay was immunoSEQ multiplex PCR, and TCRdb's table has in-frame clones only and misses some. The sample holds roughly 120,000 clones, about 91% seen once. Study findings and constraints: Findings come from small patient numbers and require larger validation.

The clonotype comes from a human donor in good health. The chain joins TRBV9 to TRBJ1-6; 7 bases match TRBD1. Sequences were obtained from CD4+ T cells from blood. The CDR3 coding sequence is TGTGCCAGCAGCGTAGAACAGGGGCTTGTGTCCTATAATTCACCCCTCCACTTT. The encoded protein is CASSVEQGLVSYNSPLHF.